Presented here are 4 T cell receptor beta chains from one specimen sequenced in a study of T cells in Graves' hyperthyroidism and ophthalmopathy. Using RNA transcripts as the source, TCR beta CDR3 regions were amplified. HTBI primers were used for first-round RT-PCR of the TCR CDR3. TCRdb re-called the multiplex PCR reads with MiXCR, one entry per CDR3 protein. The sample shows 450,000 to 650,000 distinct CDR3 sequences, about a fifth of them seen only once. Sequencing was performed on blood. Receptor source: a man in his late teens or twenties with Graves' hyperthyroidism.

J is TRBJ1-2 and V is TRBV2; the D is unclear. The CDR3 length is 12 residues. The germline V gene encodes CDR1 SNHLY and CDR2 FYNNEI. Between the trimmed V and J ends, which lost 7 bases and 5 bases, there was a span of 11 bases. This chain's CDR3 is CASTIGGYGYTF. The CDR3 bases are TGTGCCAGCACTATCGGAGGATATGGCTACACCTTC.

The V and J genes are TRBV12-5 and TRBJ2-7, with D maybe TRBD1 (5 bases). V was trimmed by 6 bases and J by 6 bases, leaving 18 bases between them. The germline gives CDR1 LGHNT, CDR2 FRNRAP. This CDR3 spans 14 amino acids. DNA of the CDR3: TGTGCTAGTGGGCCACGAGCAGGGCGCGGCGAGCAGTACTTC. It encodes CASGPRAGRGEQYF.

This clonotype was picked up a small number of times. This chain links TRBV27 with TRBJ2-7, with TRBD2 matching 11 bases. V lost 7 bases and J lost 1; bases outside the gene matches: 6. Germline CDR1 and CDR2: MNHEY and SMNVEV (reference sequence). This CDR3 is 15 amino acids long. In DNA, the CDR3 is TGTGCCAGCACCCTAGCGGGAGGCGAGTCCTACGAGCAGTACTTC. The encoded protein is CASTLAGGESYEQYF.

The sample holds many counts of this clonotype. The rearrangement links TRBV12-3 or TRBV12-4 to TRBJ1-2, with TRBD1 matching 9 bases. CDR3 size: 14 residues. V lost 6 bases, J lost 5 bases, and 7 bases stayed unmatched. CDR3 sequence reads: CASRSGTGWYGYTF. CDR3 in DNA: TGTGCCAGCAGATCCGGGACAGGGTGGTATGGCTACACCTTC.